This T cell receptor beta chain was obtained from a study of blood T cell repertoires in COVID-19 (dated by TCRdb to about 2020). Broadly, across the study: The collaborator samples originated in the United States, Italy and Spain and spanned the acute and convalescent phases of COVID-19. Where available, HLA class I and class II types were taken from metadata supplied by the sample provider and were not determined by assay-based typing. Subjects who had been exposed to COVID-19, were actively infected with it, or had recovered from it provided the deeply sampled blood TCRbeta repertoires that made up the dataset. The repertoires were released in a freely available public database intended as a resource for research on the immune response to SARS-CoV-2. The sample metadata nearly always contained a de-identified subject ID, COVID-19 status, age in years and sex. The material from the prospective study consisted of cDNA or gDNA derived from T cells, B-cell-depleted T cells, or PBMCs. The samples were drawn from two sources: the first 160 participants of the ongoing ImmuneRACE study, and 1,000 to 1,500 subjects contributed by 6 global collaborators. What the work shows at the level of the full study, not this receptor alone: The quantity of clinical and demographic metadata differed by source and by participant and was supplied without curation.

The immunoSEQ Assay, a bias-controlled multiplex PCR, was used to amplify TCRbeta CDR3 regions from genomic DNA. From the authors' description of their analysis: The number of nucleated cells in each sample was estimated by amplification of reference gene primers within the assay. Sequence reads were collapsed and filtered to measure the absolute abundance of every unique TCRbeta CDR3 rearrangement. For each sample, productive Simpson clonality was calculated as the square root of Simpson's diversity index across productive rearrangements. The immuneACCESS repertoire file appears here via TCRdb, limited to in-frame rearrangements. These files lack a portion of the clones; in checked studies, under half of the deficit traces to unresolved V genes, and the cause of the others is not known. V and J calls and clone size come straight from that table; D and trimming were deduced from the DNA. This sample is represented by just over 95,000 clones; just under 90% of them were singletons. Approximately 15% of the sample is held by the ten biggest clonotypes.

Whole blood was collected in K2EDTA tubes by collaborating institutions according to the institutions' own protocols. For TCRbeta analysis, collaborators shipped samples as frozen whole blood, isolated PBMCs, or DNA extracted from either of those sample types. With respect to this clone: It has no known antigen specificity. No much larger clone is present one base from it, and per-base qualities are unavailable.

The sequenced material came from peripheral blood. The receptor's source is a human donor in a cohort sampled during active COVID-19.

For the CDR3, the sequence is CASSQYWAAGNEKLFF. In nucleotide form, the sequence is TGTGCCAGCAGCCAGTACTGGGCAGCCGGAAATGAAAAACTGTTTTTT. Here the chain combines TRBV7-9 and TRBJ1-4, with no D gene named confidently. Measured from the cysteine to the phenylalanine, the CDR3 is 16 residues long. The DNA shown is the 48-base CDR3, in frame from base 1. Trimming takes 5 bases from V and 5 bases from J, and the germline ends sit 18 bases apart. The germline V gene (reference sequence) specifies SEHNR as CDR1 and FQNEAQ as CDR2.